These 14 T cell receptor beta chains originate from one sample sequenced in a study of control samples from healthy donors and cancer patients. Sequenced by immunoSEQ multiplex PCR; TCRdb stores in-frame clones only, minus some. This sample has some 120,000 clones, with 88% found just once. The specimen was blood. The origin of the receptors is a woman in her 70s in good health.

This clone was seen just once. J is TRBJ1-2 and V is TRBV2, with D perhaps TRBD1 (5 bases). CDR1 SNHLY and CDR2 FYNNEI come from the germline V gene. The CDR3 covers 12 residues. V shed 1 base and J shed 6 bases, with 6 bases lying between them. The CDR3 region is CASSEEGNGYTF. CDR3 coding DNA: TGTGCCAGCAGTGAAGAGGGGAATGGCTACACCTTC.

This clone has only a few counts. The gene calls are TRBV5-1 and TRBJ2-3; possibly TRBD1 for D (5 bases). The CDR3 is 14 residues long. The germline V gene encodes CDR1 SGHRS and CDR2 YFSETQ. V was cut by 0 bases and J by 2 bases, with 7 bases left in between. CDR3 sequence: CASSLDRNTDTQYF. Here the CDR3 DNA reads TGCGCCAGCAGCTTGGACAGGAACACAGATACGCAGTATTTT. Complete variable domain (other parts from reference TRBV5-1 and TRBJ2-3): KAGVTQTPRYLIKTRGQQVTLSCSPISGHRSVSWYQQTPGQGLQFLFEYFSETQRNKGNFPGRFSGRQFSNSRSEMNVSTLELGDSALYLCASSLDRNTDTQYFGPGTRLTVL.

Of note for this clone: An end of the junction differs from the germline gene, which may be a read error. The chain combines TRBV6-1 with TRBJ1-5, with no clear D. The germline gives CDR1 MNHNS, CDR2 SASEGT. CDR3 length: 12 amino acids. In nucleotides, the CDR3 is TGTGCCAGCAGTGAACTAGACCTACGTTCGTATTTT. Protein sequence: CASSELDLRSYF.

The chain recombines TRBV7-8 with TRBJ2-6; D unresolved. Germline loops: CDR1 SGHVS, CDR2 FQNEAQ. The CDR3 covers 15 residues. Trimming left V 6 bases short and J 0 bases short, with 9 bases between. CDR3 in amino acids: CASRSAGSGANVLTF. The CDR3 nucleotides read TGTGCCAGCAGGTCAGCCGGCTCTGGGGCCAACGTCCTGACTTTC.

V is TRBV21-1 and J is TRBJ1-4; the DNA was not compared with TRBD1, the D call given in the table. TRBV21-1 is classified as a pseudogene. The CDR3 sequence is 15 residues long. CDR3 DNA sequence: TGTGCCAGGGCTTTCCGCAGGGGTGCTAATGAAAAACTGTTTTTT. Protein: CARAFRRGANEKLFF.

V is TRBV27 and J is TRBJ2-2; 9 positions match TRBD1. The CDR3 loop spans 12 amino acids. Germline V CDR1 and CDR2: MNHEY, SMNVEV (reference sequence). Germline trimming cut 10 bases from V and 6 bases from J; bases unmatched to any gene: 3. The CDR3 sequence: CATRTGAGELFF. The CDR3 DNA follows: TGTGCCACCCGGACAGGGGCCGGGGAGCTGTTTTTT.

With regard to this clone: The sample has other DNA sequences that encode this CDR3 too. The genes are TRBV7-2 and TRBJ2-3, with unresolved D. This CDR3 contains 12 residues. Germline CDR1 reads SGHTA; CDR2 reads FQGNSA. V lost 1 base, J lost 2 bases, and 1 base lay in between. The CDR3 DNA is TGTGCCAGCAGCTTAGACACAGATACGCAGTATTTT. Translation gives CASSLDTDTQYF. Using reference TRBV7-2 and TRBJ2-3 for the parts outside the CDR3, the full variable domain is GAGVSQSPSNKVTEKGKDVELRCDPISGHTALYWYRQSLGQGLEFLIYFQGNSAPDKSGLPSDRFSAERTGGSVSTLTIQRTQQEDSAVYLCASSLDTDTQYFGPGTRLTVL.

The J gene is TRBJ1-6, the V gene TRBV6-2 or TRBV6-3, with D unresolved. V shed 4 bases and J shed 2 bases, with 12 bases lying between them. The germline CDR1 and CDR2 sequences are MNHEY and SVGEGT. This CDR3 comprises 16 residues. The CDR3 region is CASSFPGRTYNSPLHF. The DNA of the CDR3 is TGTGCCAGCAGTTTCCCTGGGCGTACCTATAATTCACCCCTCCACTTT.

CDR3 sequence: CASSPQGKGGYTF. The CDR3 DNA reads as TGTGCCAGCAGTCCACAGGGGAAAGGTGGCTACACCTTC. V usage is TRBV12-3 or TRBV12-4 and J usage is TRBJ1-2; 7 bases agree with TRBD1. The CDR3 length is 13 residues. The ends lost 5 bases at V and 7 bases at J; junction bases unmatched: 7.

This clone was observed once. The J gene is TRBJ1-4, the V gene TRBV11-2, with unresolved D. The germline gives CDR1 SGHAT, CDR2 FQNNGV. With 4 bases removed from V and 0 bases from J, the gap between germline ends came to 9 bases. There are 15 residues in the CDR3. The CDR3 reads CASSSLVATNEKLFF. Written as DNA, the CDR3 is TGTGCCAGCAGCTCCTTAGTCGCAACTAATGAAAAACTGTTTTTT.

This rearrangement joins TRBV3-1 (or the pseudogene TRBV3-2) to TRBJ2-3, with D unclear. There are 20 residues in the CDR3. Trimming took off 0 bases at V and 0 bases at J, with 22 bases between the two ends. Germline V gene lookup returns CDR1 LGHDT and CDR2 YNNKEL (reference sequence). Here the CDR3 reads CASSQEALLRATPSTDTQYF. The CDR3 nucleotides read TGTGCCAGCAGCCAAGAGGCCCTGCTCCGTGCGACTCCTAGCACAGATACGCAGTATTTT.

The chain is built from TRBV5-1 and TRBJ1-2; D may be TRBD1 (5 bases). CDR1 and CDR2 (germline): SGHRS, YFSETQ. Between the trimmed V and J ends, which lost 0 bases and 4 bases, there was a span of 10 bases. The CDR3 runs 14 residues. This chain's CDR3 is CASSLAQDGYGYTF. DNA for the CDR3: TGCGCCAGCAGCTTGGCACAGGACGGCTATGGCTACACCTTC. Complete variable domain (other parts from reference TRBV5-1 and TRBJ1-2): KAGVTQTPRYLIKTRGQQVTLSCSPISGHRSVSWYQQTPGQGLQFLFEYFSETQRNKGNFPGRFSGRQFSNSRSEMNVSTLELGDSALYLCASSLAQDGYGYTFGSGTRLTVV.

The rearrangement joins TRBV4-1 to TRBJ1-5, with 9 bases fitting TRBD1. The trim removed 1 base at V and 5 bases at J, leaving 6 bases unmatched. The CDR3 runs 16 residues. Germline V lookup: CDR1 MGHRA, CDR2 YSYEKL. CDR3 sequence reads: CASSQGGTGKYQPQHF. CDR3 DNA: TGCGCCAGCAGCCAAGGTGGGACAGGGAAATATCAGCCCCAGCATTTT.

The chain has TRBV6-5 and TRBJ1-2, with D possibly matching TRBD1 (6 bases). Germline CDR1 MNHEY, CDR2 SVGAGI. The CDR3 runs to 14 residues. V gave up 6 bases and J gave up 5 bases, with 16 bases separating them. CDR3 nucleotides: TGTGCCAGCAGGACCGGACAGCACAGTTATGGCTACACCTTC. The encoded protein is CASRTGQHSYGYTF.